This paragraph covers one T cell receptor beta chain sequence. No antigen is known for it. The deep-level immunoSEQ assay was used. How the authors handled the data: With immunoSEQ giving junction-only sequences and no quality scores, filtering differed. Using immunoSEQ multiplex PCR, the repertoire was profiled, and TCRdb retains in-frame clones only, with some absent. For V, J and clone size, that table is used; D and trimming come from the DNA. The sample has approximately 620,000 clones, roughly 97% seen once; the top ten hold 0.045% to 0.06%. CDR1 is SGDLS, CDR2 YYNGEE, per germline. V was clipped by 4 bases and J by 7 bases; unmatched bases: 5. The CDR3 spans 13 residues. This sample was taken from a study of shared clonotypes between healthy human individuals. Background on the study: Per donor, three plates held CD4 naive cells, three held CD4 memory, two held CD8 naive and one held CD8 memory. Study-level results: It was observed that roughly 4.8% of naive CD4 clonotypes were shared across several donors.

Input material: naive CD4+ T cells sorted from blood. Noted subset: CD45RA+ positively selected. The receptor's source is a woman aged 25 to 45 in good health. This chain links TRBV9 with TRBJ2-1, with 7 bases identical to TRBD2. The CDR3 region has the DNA TGTGCCAGCAGCCGCCAGCGGGAAAATGAGCAGTTCTTC. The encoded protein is CASSRQRENEQFF.